Following are 17 T cell receptor beta chains from one sample sequenced in a study of blood T cell repertoires in COVID-19 (dated by TCRdb to about 2020). The method behind the library was the immunoSEQ multiplex PCR assay. The table comes from immuneACCESS by way of TCRdb, which keeps in-frame sequences with V and J called. Part of the clones is missing from these tables; in studies checked, under half for an unresolved V gene and the rest for unknown reasons. The sample has 80,000 to 90,000 clones on record, approximately 82% of them singletons. The ten largest clones add up to more than 2% of the sample. What was sequenced was peripheral blood. These receptors all come from a woman aged 70-85 years with acute or convalescent COVID-19.

V is TRBV30 and J is TRBJ1-2, with D perhaps TRBD1 (6 bases). V was pared by 1 base and J by 8 bases, with 17 bases between. The CDR3 extends over 14 amino acids. Germline CDR1 GTSNPN, CDR2 SVGIG (reference sequence). CDR3 sequence (DNA): TGTGCCTGGAGTGAAGGCAGGGGTATACTCGGCTACACCTTC. As protein: CAWSEGRGILGYTF.

The gene calls are TRBV19 and TRBJ2-6; 7 bases line up with TRBD2. This CDR3 has 14 residues. CDR1 LNHDA and CDR2 SQIVND come from the germline V gene (reference sequence). Germline trimming cut 5 bases from V and 2 bases from J; bases unmatched to any gene: 0. In DNA form, the CDR3 reads TGTGCCAGTAGTGCGGGGGCTGGGGCCAACGTCCTGACTTTC. This gives the protein CASSAGAGANVLTF.

The rearrangement links TRBV11-3 to TRBJ2-1; TRBD2 matches 14 bases. The germline CDR1 and CDR2 sequences are SGHNT and YENEEA. The CDR3 sequence is 17 residues long. The junction had 8 bases not matched to a gene; V was cut back by 1 base and J by 9 bases. CDR3 residues: CASSLGETSGGESEQFF. The CDR3 nucleotides read TGTGCCAGCAGCTTAGGGGAGACTAGCGGGGGGGAAAGTGAGCAGTTCTTC.

CDR3 nucleotides: TGTGCCAGCAGTTACCCACAGGGGGGAACTGAAGCTTTCTTT. Translating it yields CASSYPQGGTEAFF. The rearrangement links TRBV6-2 or TRBV6-3 to TRBJ1-1, with 8 bases lining up with TRBD1. V gave up 2 bases and J gave up 5 bases; unmatched junction bases: 4. Germline CDR1 is MNHEY and CDR2 is SVGEGT. The CDR3 runs 14 residues.

The chain recombines TRBV5-1 with TRBJ1-1; D possibly corresponds to TRBD1 (5 bases). The V end lost 2 bases, the J end lost 0 bases, and 11 bases lay between the germline ends. The CDR3 totals 15 residues. The germline CDR1 and CDR2 sequences are SGHRS and YFSETQ. The CDR3: CASSLQDTMNTEAFF. CDR3 nucleotide sequence: TGCGCCAGCAGCTTACAGGACACCATGAACACTGAAGCTTTCTTT.

The genes are TRBV5-4 and TRBJ2-7, with 7 bases that match TRBD1. Germline V gene data show CDR1 as SGHNT and CDR2 as YYREEE (reference sequence). This CDR3 is 15 amino acids long. Losses at the gene ends were 3 bases for V and 0 bases for J; bases not matched to a gene: 6. DNA of the CDR3: TGTGCCAGCAGCTCGAGACAGGGTAGCTCCTACGAGCAGTACTTC. Amino acid sequence: CASSSRQGSSYEQYF.

The J gene is TRBJ1-6, the V gene TRBV30; D gene unclear. Trimming left V 3 bases short and J 2 bases short, with 11 bases between. The CDR3 runs 15 residues. CDR1 and CDR2 (germline): GTSNPN, SVGIG (reference sequence). The CDR3 reads CAWRLPGTYNSPLHF. The CDR3 bases are TGTGCCTGGAGGTTGCCCGGGACCTATAATTCACCCCTCCACTTT.

This chain joins TRBV12-5 and TRBJ2-6; D is uncertain. CDR3 size: 15 residues. Germline V gives CDR1 LGHNT, CDR2 FRNRAP. Trimming stripped 1 base from V and 2 bases from J, with 6 bases between. DNA for the CDR3: TGTGCTAGTGGTTTGGGAGGTCCTGGGGCCAACGTCCTGACTTTC. Translation gives CASGLGGPGANVLTF. Combining the CDR3 with reference TRBV12-5 and TRBJ2-6 gives the whole variable domain DARVTQTPRHKVTEMGQEVTMRCQPILGHNTVFWYRQTMMQGLELLAYFRNRAPLDDSGMPKDRFSAEMPDATLATLKIQPSEPRDSAVYFCASGLGGPGANVLTFGAGSRLTVL.

The V call is TRBV3-1 (or the pseudogene TRBV3-2), the J call TRBJ1-6; D ambiguous. Germline-derived CDR1 and CDR2 are LGHDT and YNNKEL (reference sequence). This CDR3 has 12 amino acids. V was shortened by 4 bases and J by 7 bases, with 5 bases between the two germline ends. CDR3 protein: CASSLQNSPLHF. CDR3 sequence (DNA): TGTGCCAGCAGCCTTCAGAATTCACCCCTCCACTTT.

The V gene is TRBV19, the J gene TRBJ1-3; D remains ambiguous. The V gene lost 3 bases and the J gene lost 0 bases, with 15 bases spanning the gap. The germline V gene encodes CDR1 LNHDA and CDR2 SQIVND (reference sequence). CDR3 size: 17 residues. The DNA of the CDR3 is TGTGCCAGTAGTATGAGCGGCTTCGACAACTCTGGAAACACCATATATTTT. It specifies CASSMSGFDNSGNTIYF.

V usage is TRBV27 and J usage is TRBJ2-1; a weak D match, TRBD2 (6 bases). V was trimmed by 4 bases and J by 0 bases, leaving 13 bases between them. From germline, CDR1 is MNHEY and CDR2 SMNVEV (reference sequence). The CDR3 runs to 16 residues. The CDR3 DNA follows: TGTGCCAGCAGTTCCCCTCGGGGAGGCTCCTACAATGAGCAGTTCTTC. This gives the protein CASSSPRGGSYNEQFF.

This clone has a single count. This chain connects TRBV7-9 to TRBJ2-7; 7 bases fit TRBD1. V dropped 5 bases and J dropped 0; count of bases not matched to a gene: 7. CDR3 length equals 15 residues. The germline V gene has CDR1 SEHNR and CDR2 FQNEAQ (reference sequence). For the CDR3, the DNA is TGTGCCAGCAGCCCAGGACAGGCTAGCTCCTACGAGCAGTACTTC. Encoded protein: CASSPGQASSYEQYF.

CDR3 residues: CASSPRLETGATQPQHF. CDR3 coding DNA: TGTGCCAGCAGCCCTAGACTGGAGACAGGGGCAACCCAGCCCCAGCATTTT. The genes are TRBV5-5 and TRBJ1-5; 8 bases match TRBD1. The germline gives CDR1 SGHKS, CDR2 YYEKEE (reference sequence). V lost 4 bases, J lost 7 bases, and 16 bases stayed unmatched. This CDR3 has 17 residues.

This clone was recorded a few times. The chain employs TRBV4-1 and TRBJ1-5; TRBD1 is a possible D gene (6 bases). Germline CDR1 and CDR2: MGHRA and YSYEKL. The CDR3 length is 15 residues. Trimming stripped 3 bases from V and 7 bases from J, with 16 bases between. The CDR3 coding sequence is TGCGCCAGCAGCCAGAGGGGGGGCGGAGGGCAGCCCCAGCATTTT. As protein: CASSQRGGGGQPQHF.

The chain uses TRBV5-1 and TRBJ1-3; D possibly corresponds to TRBD1 (6 bases). Germline V lookup: CDR1 SGHRS, CDR2 YFSETQ. There are 14 residues in the CDR3. Between the trimmed V and J ends, which lost 3 bases and 3 bases, there was a span of 10 bases. The CDR3 DNA follows: TGCGCCAGCAGCTCTGGACAGATTGGAAACACCATATATTTT. Protein: CASSSGQIGNTIYF.

This clone was counted a few times. The gene calls are TRBV2 and TRBJ2-7; D unresolved. Trimming left V 5 bases short and J 4 bases short, with 9 bases between. This CDR3 has 12 amino acids. Germline V gene sequence: CDR1 SNHLY, CDR2 FYNNEI. CDR3 in amino acids: CASSPHLYEQYF. CDR3 sequence (DNA): TGTGCCAGCAGTCCCCACCTATACGAGCAGTACTTC.

This sequence joins TRBV5-1 and TRBJ2-5; the D gene is possibly TRBD1 (6 bases). Germline lookup yields CDR1 SGHRS and CDR2 YFSETQ. Deletions cut 0 bases from V and 1 base from J, with 10 bases between. CDR3 length equals 15 residues. DNA for the CDR3: TGCGCCAGCAGCTTGGGAGGACAGACCCAAGAGACCCAGTACTTC. Its translation is CASSLGGQTQETQYF.